This T cell receptor (beta chain) was retrieved from a study of T cells after yellow fever vaccination (dated by TCRdb to 2018 to 2020). For the study in its entirety: The SMART-Seq v4 Ultra Low Input RNA kit was used to prepare libraries from fractions with low cell numbers. To track T-cell clones before and after primary and booster YFV17D yellow fever vaccination, bulk TCR alpha and beta repertoires were sequenced longitudinally. Two healthy male donors, one aged 18 to 30 and one aged 30 to 40 years, were included in the cohort. Blood samples were taken at several timepoints before and after primary and secondary immunization, and bulk PBMC replicates and cell subsets were isolated. What the work shows at the level of the full study, not this receptor alone: Because the study included only two donors, the extent to which the findings can be generalized is limited. Because abundant contaminating clonotypes from the bulk population could be contained in FACS-sorted repertoires, computational filtering was required. A small fraction of clonotypes appeared in both the CD4 and CD8 compartments, likely as a result of convergent recombination. After the booster, most of the clones that had expanded following primary vaccination were detected again (96% of CD4 and 80% to 90% of CD8), which suggests that memory was broadly maintained. Compared with the primary T-cell response, the secondary T-cell response was faster but weaker, reaching its peak on day 5 rather than on day 15.

The CDR1 and CDR2 encoded by the germline V gene are MNHEY and SVGAGI. The junction shows trimming of 2 bases on V and 5 bases on J, and the gene matches do not reach 12 bases of it. The CDR3 starts with the cysteine, ends with the phenylalanine, and has 18 residues. Of all the DNA, just the CDR3 is kept, 54 bases in frame from base 1. Regarding this clonotype: What this receptor recognizes is not known. No base qualities exist here, and no much larger clone lies one base off it.

Sequenced using an Illumina NovaSeq 6000. TCR cDNA was made using 5'RACE template switching, a step that added a universal primer site and unique molecular identifiers. Priming for cDNA synthesis came from both the TCR alpha and TCR beta constant segments. Libraries were amplified in two PCR steps, with sample barcodes and sequencing adapters added in the second step. Sequencing of the libraries was done on either Illumina HiSeq 2500 (2x100 bp) or NovaSeq (2x150 bp). Processing in the source paper ran as follows. MIGEC was used to demultiplex reads and collapse the reads into UMI consensus sequences, and MiXCR was used for V(D)J alignment. Vaccine-responding clonotypes were identified with edgeR using replicate PBMC samples, with FDR below 0.01 and a log2 fold change above 5 up to day 15 being required. Each bulk clonotype received a CD4 or CD8 identity based on whether the sequenced CD4 or CD8 repertoire contained that clonotype at higher abundance. TCRdb reprocessed the public reads (quality trimming at Q25 with fastp, clone calling with MiXCR) and kept in-frame beta chains. All rows with the same CDR3 protein become a single entry with the most common DNA and genes. The V and J calls reflect TCRdb's pipeline rather than the authors' work. For this sample the table gives hundreds of thousands of distinct CDR3 sequences, of which about 17% were detected only once. Roughly a sixth of the sample goes to the ten largest clones.

The treatment or condition label of this sample denotes: live attenuated yellow fever vaccine strain. At each blood-draw timepoint, two biological replicates of bulk PBMCs were collected. PBMCs were isolated from peripheral blood using a standard Ficoll-Paque protocol. TriZol was used to extract RNA from bulk PBMCs, from CD4 and CD8 fractions, and from dextramer-positive and dextramer-negative fractions. The sequence joins TRBV6-5 to TRBJ2-1; TRBD2 agrees with 10 junctional bases. The material was PBMCs, obtained before the yellow fever booster vaccination. The clonotype comes from a man younger than 30 who received the YFV17D yellow fever vaccine. CDR3 region: CASSYDRGRTSGDNEQFF. The DNA sequence is given as TGTGCCAGCAGTTACGACAGGGGTAGGACTAGCGGAGACAATGAGCAGTTCTTC.